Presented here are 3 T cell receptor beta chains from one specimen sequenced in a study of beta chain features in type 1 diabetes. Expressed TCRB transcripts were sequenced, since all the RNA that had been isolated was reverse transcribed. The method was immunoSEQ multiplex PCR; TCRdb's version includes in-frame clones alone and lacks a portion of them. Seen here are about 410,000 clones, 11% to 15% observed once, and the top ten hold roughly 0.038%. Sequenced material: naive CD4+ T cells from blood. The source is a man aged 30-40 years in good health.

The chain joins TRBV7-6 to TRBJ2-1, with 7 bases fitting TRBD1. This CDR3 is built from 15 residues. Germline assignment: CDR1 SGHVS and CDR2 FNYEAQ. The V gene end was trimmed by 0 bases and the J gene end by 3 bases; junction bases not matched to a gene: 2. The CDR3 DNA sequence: TGTGCCAGCAGCTTAGCAGGGGGCGACTACAATGAGCAGTTCTTC. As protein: CASSLAGGDYNEQFF.

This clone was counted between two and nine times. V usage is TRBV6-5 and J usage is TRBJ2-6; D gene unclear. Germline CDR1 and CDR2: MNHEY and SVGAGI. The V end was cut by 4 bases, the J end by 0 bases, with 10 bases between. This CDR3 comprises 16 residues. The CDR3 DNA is TGTGCCAGCAGTTGGACCGGATACTCTGGGGCCAACGTCCTGACTTTC. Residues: CASSWTGYSGANVLTF.

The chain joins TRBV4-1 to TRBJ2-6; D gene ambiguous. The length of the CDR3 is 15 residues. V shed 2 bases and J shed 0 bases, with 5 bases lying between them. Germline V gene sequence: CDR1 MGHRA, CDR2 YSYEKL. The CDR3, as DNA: TGCGCCAGCAGCCAAACAGACTCTGGGGCCAACGTCCTGACTTTC. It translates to CASSQTDSGANVLTF.